The 10 T cell receptor beta chains listed next were all sequenced from one sample in a study of cytomegalovirus exposure and HLA in healthy donors (dated by TCRdb to about 2017). Libraries were prepared through the immunoSEQ multiplex PCR assay. For the multiplex PCR, a mixture combining 60 forward primers for TCR Vbeta segments and 13 reverse primers for TCR Jbeta segments was used. TCRdb mirrors the immuneACCESS table, restricted to in-frame sequences. Some clones are absent from its copies; in checked studies, under half trace to an unresolved V gene, and the reason for the others is unknown. This sample's table carries 100,000 to 150,000 clones. About 1.5% of the sample comes from the top ten. The sequenced sample was PBMCs. All receptors derive from a woman aged 40-49 years in good health and CMV-seropositive.

The V and J genes are TRBV2 and TRBJ1-1; a possible D gene is TRBD1 (6 bases). V lost 4 bases, J lost 1 base, and 10 bases lay in between. The CDR3 runs to 14 residues. CDR1 is SNHLY, CDR2 FYNNEI, per germline. This CDR3 reads CASSARQENTEAFF. For the CDR3, the DNA is TGTGCCAGCAGTGCCCGACAGGAGAACACTGAAGCTTTCTTT.

This chain connects TRBV7-8 to TRBJ1-1; 9 bases are shared with TRBD1. After removal of 5 bases from V and 1 base from J, the junction contained 14 bases not matched to a gene. Looked up from germline, CDR1 is SGHVS and CDR2 is FQNEAQ. This CDR3 is 18 amino acids long. The CDR3 protein is CASSPRVRDRARNTEAFF. The CDR3 DNA follows: TGTGCCAGCAGCCCGCGAGTTCGGGACAGGGCGAGGAACACTGAAGCTTTCTTT.

CDR3 residues: CASTSGTSSGNTIYF. CDR3 DNA sequence: TGTGCCAGTACGTCAGGGACAAGCTCTGGAAACACCATATATTTT. V gene TRBV19 combines with J gene TRBJ1-3, with D possibly matching TRBD1 (6 bases). CDR3 length equals 15 residues. Trimming removed 7 bases at V and 0 bases at J, with 13 bases between. Germline V gene lookup returns CDR1 LNHDA and CDR2 SQIVND (reference sequence). The full variable domain, in which reference TRBV19 and TRBJ1-3 provide the parts outside the CDR3, is DGGITQSPKYLFRKEGQNVTLSCEQNLNHDAMYWYRQDPGQGLRLIYYSQIVNDFQKGDIAEGYSVSREKKESFPLTVTSAQKNPTAFYLCASTSGTSSGNTIYFGEGSWLTVV.

The chain joins TRBV27 to TRBJ2-5; 13 bases map to TRBD2. Losses at the gene ends were 5 bases for V and 3 bases for J; bases not matched to a gene: 9. This CDR3 region has 17 residues. Germline assignment: CDR1 MNHEY and CDR2 SMNVEV (reference sequence). CDR3 DNA: TGTGCCAGCAGTACACGGACTAGCGGGAGAGATAAAGAGACCCAGTACTTC. Translation gives CASSTRTSGRDKETQYF.

The rearrangement links TRBV7-8 to TRBJ1-3, with no clear D. CDR1 SGHVS and CDR2 FQNEAQ come from the germline V gene. Trimming took 5 bases from V and 0 from J, leaving 14 bases between them. This CDR3 has 16 residues. CDR3 bases: TGTGCCAGCAGCACTAGGAGCGGATTCTCTGGAAACACCATATATTTT. Its protein is CASSTRSGFSGNTIYF.

The chain joins TRBV2 to TRBJ2-1, with 7 bases fitting TRBD2. Germline trimming cut 7 bases from V and 11 bases from J; bases unmatched to any gene: 14. The CDR3 runs 14 residues. Germline-derived CDR1 and CDR2 are SNHLY and FYNNEI. CDR3 region: CASTMGGDTMQQFF. Here the CDR3 DNA reads TGTGCCAGCACCATGGGGGGGGATACAATGCAGCAGTTCTTC.

V usage is TRBV29-1 and J usage is TRBJ1-1; D is unclear. V was trimmed by 6 bases and J by 0 bases, leaving 11 bases between them. Looked up from germline, CDR1 is SQVTM and CDR2 is ANQGSEA. The CDR3 sequence is 13 residues long. The CDR3 DNA is TGCAGCGTAGTAGGAGGCATGAACACTGAAGCTTTCTTT. Translated: CSVVGGMNTEAFF.

This chain joins TRBV18 and TRBJ2-7; 13 bases map to TRBD2. V dropped 3 bases and J dropped 4; count of bases not matched to a gene: 9. Germline V lookup: CDR1 KGHSH, CDR2 LQKENI. CDR3 length: 17 residues. The CDR3 spells CASSPSGLAGFKYEQYF. The CDR3 DNA sequence: TGTGCCAGCTCACCCTCGGGACTAGCGGGATTTAAATACGAGCAGTACTTC.

The chain carries TRBV2 and TRBJ1-5; D uncertain. V gave up 4 bases and J gave up 2 bases, with 12 bases separating them. The germline CDR1 and CDR2 sequences are SNHLY and FYNNEI. The CDR3 sequence is 15 residues long. CDR3 amino acids: CASSVPGSGNQPQHF. The CDR3 DNA reads as TGTGCCAGCAGTGTCCCGGGGTCTGGCAATCAGCCCCAGCATTTT.

The gene calls are TRBV7-2 and TRBJ1-5; TRBD1 agrees at 7 bases. The CDR3 has 15 amino acids. CDR1 is SGHTA and CDR2 is FQGNSA in the germline V gene. The ends lost 2 bases at V and 4 bases at J; junction bases unmatched: 5. The CDR3 spells CASSLRQGRNQPQHF. The DNA for the CDR3 is TGTGCCAGCAGCTTACGACAGGGAAGGAATCAGCCCCAGCATTTT. The entire variable domain, with the rest obtained from reference TRBV7-2 and TRBJ1-5, is as follows: GAGVSQSPSNKVTEKGKDVELRCDPISGHTALYWYRQSLGQGLEFLIYFQGNSAPDKSGLPSDRFSAERTGGSVSTLTIQRTQQEDSAVYLCASSLRQGRNQPQHFGDGTRLSIL.